What follows are 26 T cell receptor beta chains derived from one specimen sequenced in a study of neurological immune-mediated disorders. TCRdb passed the 5' RACE reads through MiXCR, listing each CDR3 protein once. The sample shows some 43,000 distinct CDR3 sequences, about 13% of them seen only once. The time point: longitudinal time-point 3. The sequenced sample was PBMCs. The receptors were gathered from a male donor with HTLV-1-associated myelopathy (HAM/TSP).

By sample fraction, this clonotype is medium-sized. The chain joins TRBV20-1 to TRBJ2-7, with 7 bases aligning to TRBD2. J was trimmed by 3 bases and V by 2 bases; bases with no gene match: 1. The CDR3 extends over 12 amino acids. The germline CDR1 and CDR2 sequences are DFQATT and SNEGSKA (reference sequence). The CDR3 here is CSARLADYEQYF. CDR3 nucleotides: TGCAGTGCTAGACTAGCGGACTACGAGCAGTACTTC.

Many counts were recorded for this clonotype. This chain joins TRBV4-3 and TRBJ1-2; no definite D call. CDR3 length: 15 residues. CDR1 and CDR2 from the germline V gene are LGHNA and YSLEER. V lost 4 bases and J lost 1, with 13 bases in between. The CDR3 nucleotides are TGCGCCAGCAGCCGTTTCGGCGGTAGTAACTATGGCTACACCTTC. It yields the protein CASSRFGGSNYGYTF.

This clonotype was detected many times. The chain combines TRBV5-1 with TRBJ1-1, with D unclear. The CDR3 length is 14 residues. Germline lookup yields CDR1 SGHRS and CDR2 YFSETQ. Trimming took off 1 base at V and 2 bases at J, with 9 bases between the two ends. CDR3 in DNA: TGCGCCAGCAGCTTGATGGGTCCCAACACTGAAGCTTTCTTT. Its protein is CASSLMGPNTEAFF.

To note about this clonotype: A much larger clonotype is one base distant, so this may be a read error. The chain links TRBV12-3 or TRBV12-4 to TRBJ2-3; TRBD1 or TRBD2 may be the D gene (5 bases each). The CDR3 extends over 12 amino acids. DNA of the CDR3: TGTGCCAGCAGTCGGGACGCCTCTACGCGGTATTTT. Encoded protein: CASSRDASTRYF.

This clonotype was recorded many times. V is TRBV21-1 and J is TRBJ2-3; TRBD1 is taken as the D call from the table, unchecked against the DNA. TRBV21-1 is a listed pseudogene. This CDR3 is built from 14 residues. The CDR3 nucleotides are TGTGCCAGCAGCAAAGTCAGGGCCACAGATACGCAGTATTTT. Translated, it gives CASSKVRATDTQYF.

This clonotype has at least ten counts. V and J are TRBV6-6 and TRBJ2-3; D is uncertain. This CDR3 contains 11 residues. V lost 7 bases and J lost 2, with 4 bases in between. Germline CDR1 and CDR2: MNHNY and SVGAGI (reference sequence). The CDR3 DNA follows: TGTGCCAGCAAGGCCACAGATACGCAGTATTTT. Its protein product is CASKATDTQYF.

The V gene is TRBV10-3, the J gene TRBJ1-5; no clear D. This CDR3 comprises 13 residues. Trimming took 7 bases from V and 0 from J, leaving 7 bases between them. CDR1 is ENHRY, CDR2 SYGVKD, per germline. The CDR3 protein is CAINPDSNQPQHF. The CDR3 nucleotides are TGTGCCATCAATCCGGATAGCAATCAGCCCCAGCATTTT.

At least ten counts were recorded for this clonotype. The rearrangement links TRBV9 to TRBJ1-2, with D tentatively TRBD1 (5 bases). Trimming stripped 3 bases from V and 2 bases from J, with 17 bases between. This CDR3 has 16 residues. Germline lookup yields CDR1 SGDLS and CDR2 YYNGEE. The CDR3 sequence: CASSDTRGTLNYGYTF. Written as DNA, the CDR3 is TGTGCCAGCAGCGACACAAGGGGCACGCTGAACTATGGCTACACCTTC.

This clonotype has at least ten counts. The chain combines TRBV4-3 with TRBJ1-1; tentatively, D is TRBD1 (5 bases). V lost 3 bases to trimming and J lost 1 base, with 12 bases between them. The germline V gene has CDR1 LGHNA and CDR2 YSLEER. The CDR3 extends over 15 amino acids. The chain's CDR3 is CASSQTGRRNTEAFF. CDR3 DNA sequence: TGCGCCAGCAGCCAGACGGGACGGAGGAACACTGAAGCTTTCTTT.

This clonotype has ten or more counts. The genes are TRBV29-1 and TRBJ2-7; D might be TRBD2 (6 bases). Germline CDR1 and CDR2: SQVTM and ANQGSEA. This CDR3 has 14 amino acids. V shed 6 bases and J shed 2 bases, with 17 bases lying between them. The DNA for the CDR3 is TGCAGCGTGGCCGGACTAAGACGTACCTACGAGCAGTACTTC. It yields the protein CSVAGLRRTYEQYF.

This chain connects TRBV12-3 or TRBV12-4 to TRBJ2-2; 9 bases align to TRBD2. The CDR3 has 16 amino acids. V was pared by 2 bases and J by 2 bases, with 3 bases of the junction left unmatched. CDR3: CASSLRAGGNTGELFF. DNA for the CDR3: TGTGCCAGCAGTTTAAGAGCGGGGGGTAACACCGGGGAGCTGTTTTTT.

In this sample, this clonotype turned up a few times. The rearrangement uses TRBV5-4 and TRBJ2-1; D possibly corresponds to TRBD2 (6 bases). This CDR3 comprises 15 residues. CDR1 and CDR2 (germline): SGHNT, YYREEE (reference sequence). V was pared by 0 bases and J by 6 bases, with 13 bases between. In DNA form, the CDR3 reads TGTGCCAGCAGCTTGGACAGTCCCGGGGGCAATGAGCAGTTCTTC. Translation gives CASSLDSPGGNEQFF.

This clonotype was detected many times. CDR3 sequence (DNA): TGCGCCAGCAGCCCCGGCGGGGGAGGAACCGGGGAGCTGTTTTTT. It yields the protein CASSPGGGGTGELFF. This chain joins TRBV5-1 and TRBJ2-2; TRBD2 aligns across 7 bases. V shed 4 bases, J shed 5 bases, and the junction held 8 bases outside the gene matches. The CDR3 extends over 15 amino acids. The germline CDR1 and CDR2 sequences are SGHRS and YFSETQ.

This clonotype was seen repeatedly, ten times or more. The V gene is TRBV5-5, the J gene TRBJ1-1, with D perhaps TRBD1 (6 bases). Trimming removed 4 bases at V and 0 bases at J, with 16 bases between. The CDR3 spans 16 residues. The germline CDR1 and CDR2 sequences are SGHKS and YYEKEE (reference sequence). The CDR3 coding sequence is TGTGCCAGCAGCGGGACATCGGAGCGCATGAACACTGAAGCTTTCTTT. Its translation is CASSGTSERMNTEAFF.

This clonotype was recorded many times. This chain links TRBV6-5 with TRBJ2-7; 10 nucleotides line up with TRBD1. V lost 6 bases and J lost 2; bases outside the gene matches: 10. This CDR3 contains 16 residues. Germline values: CDR1 MNHEY, CDR2 SVGAGI. The CDR3 loop is CASSGLGQGVPYEQYF. The CDR3 DNA follows: TGTGCCAGCAGCGGATTAGGACAGGGGGTCCCCTACGAGCAGTACTTC.

V is TRBV27 and J is TRBJ1-1; D is unclear. The CDR3 is 14 amino acids. CDR1 is MNHEY, CDR2 SMNVEV, per germline (reference sequence). V lost 2 bases and J 4 bases, leaving 11 bases between the germline ends. CDR3 in amino acids: CASSLGGMGTEAFF. For the CDR3, the DNA is TGTGCCAGCAGTTTAGGAGGGATGGGCACTGAAGCTTTCTTT.

The rearrangement links TRBV7-9 to TRBJ1-5, with unresolved D. The CDR3 loop spans 16 amino acids. The ends were cut back, 5 bases at V and 3 bases at J, with 17 bases in the middle. CDR1 is SEHNR and CDR2 is FQNEAQ in the germline V gene (reference sequence). Written as DNA, the CDR3 is TGTGCCAGCAGCCTTTCGAATTCCATCCACAATCAGCCCCAGCATTTT. Protein sequence: CASSLSNSIHNQPQHF.

This clonotype came up many times. CDR3 nucleotides: TGCGCCAGCAGCGTCGGGCGGGGCTATGGCTACACCTTC. Its translation: CASSVGRGYGYTF. The chain links TRBV5-1 to TRBJ1-2; D gene unclear. The V end lost 4 bases, the J end lost 4 bases, and 11 bases lay between the germline ends. Germline loops: CDR1 SGHRS, CDR2 YFSETQ. CDR3 length: 13 residues. The full variable domain, in which reference TRBV5-1 and TRBJ1-2 provide the parts outside the CDR3, is KAGVTQTPRYLIKTRGQQVTLSCSPISGHRSVSWYQQTPGQGLQFLFEYFSETQRNKGNFPGRFSGRQFSNSRSEMNVSTLELGDSALYLCASSVGRGYGYTFGSGTRLTVV.

This clonotype appeared many times. V is TRBV5-4 and J is TRBJ2-1; 14 nucleotides match TRBD2. The germline V gene encodes CDR1 SGHNT and CDR2 YYREEE (reference sequence). This CDR3 spans 15 amino acids. Trimming took 3 bases from V and 9 from J; bases not matched to a gene: 5. The CDR3 DNA sequence: TGTGCCAGCAGCTCCGGGACTAGCGGGGGTAGTGAGCAGTTCTTC. Protein product: CASSSGTSGGSEQFF. Variable domain in full (rest from reference TRBV5-4 and TRBJ2-1): ETGVTQSPTHLIKTRGQQVTLRCSSQSGHNTVSWYQQALGQGPQFIFQYYREEENGRGNFPPRFSGLQFPNYSSELNVNALELDDSALYLCASSSGTSGGSEQFFGPGTRLTVL.

This clonotype was recorded at least ten times. The chain links TRBV20-1 to TRBJ1-2; 11 positions agree with TRBD1. The CDR3 consists of 15 residues. After removal of 5 bases from V and 3 bases from J, the junction contained 8 bases not matched to a gene. Germline lookup yields CDR1 DFQATT and CDR2 SNEGSKA (reference sequence). CDR3 nucleotides: TGCAGTGCTTCCTGGACAGGGGGCGCCGACTATGGCTACACCTTC. Protein product: CSASWTGGADYGYTF.

Ten or more counts support this clonotype. The chain recombines TRBV12-3 or TRBV12-4 with TRBJ1-2; 8 bases agree with TRBD1. The CDR3 extends over 16 amino acids. The V segment lost 5 bases and the J segment 7 bases; nucleotides outside the gene matches: 15. This CDR3 reads CASSPKGLRGPGGYTF. The CDR3 nucleotides read TGTGCCAGCAGTCCCAAGGGTCTCAGGGGGCCGGGTGGCTACACCTTC.

This clonotype was detected ten times or more. The rearrangement joins TRBV10-3 to TRBJ2-2, with D perhaps given as TRBD1 or TRBD2 (6 bases each). The V end lost 6 bases, the J end lost 1 base, and 12 bases lay between the germline ends. Per the germline V gene, CDR1 is ENHRY and CDR2 is SYGVKD. This CDR3 has 15 residues. The CDR3 is CAIRGGQMNTGELFF. CDR3 sequence (DNA): TGTGCCATCAGGGGAGGACAGATGAACACCGGGGAGCTGTTTTTT.

This clonotype appeared many times. The genes are TRBV5-1 and TRBJ2-1, with D possibly matching TRBD2 (5 bases). Between the trimmed V and J ends, which lost 0 bases and 7 bases, there was a span of 5 bases. Germline lookup yields CDR1 SGHRS and CDR2 YFSETQ. CDR3 length equals 12 residues. CDR3 sequence (DNA): TGCGCCAGCAGCTTGGGGGAGAATGAGCAGTTCTTC. Its protein product is CASSLGENEQFF.

This clonotype is a singleton in its sample. This chain uses TRBV5-1 with TRBJ2-3; tentative D call: TRBD2 (5 bases). The V end lost 0 bases, the J end lost 4 bases, and 9 bases lay between the germline ends. CDR1 and CDR2 from the germline V gene are SGHRS and YFSETQ. This CDR3 comprises 14 residues. The CDR3 DNA follows: TGCGCCAGCAGCTTGGCGGAGGTAGCAGATACGCAGTATTTT. Translating gives CASSLAEVADTQYF.

A note on this clonotype: The missing conserved phenylalanine or tryptophan at the end of this CDR3 makes a read error likely. Because the CDR3's place on the DNA is in doubt, the DNA is left out and the CDR3 is given as listed by TCRdb. V is TRBV5-1 and J is TRBJ1-1; the D segment call TRBD1 is taken from the table without a DNA check. The CDR3 spans 13 residues, counting both ends. The germline gives CDR1 SGHRS, CDR2 YFSETQ. CDR3: CASSLEGQGRTVL.

This clonotype was recorded at least ten times. The rearrangement joins TRBV6-6 to TRBJ2-1; 9 positions agree with TRBD2. The CDR3 has 14 residues. J lost 9 bases, V lost 5 bases, and 8 bases had no gene match. Germline V gene lookup returns CDR1 MNHNY and CDR2 SVGAGI (reference sequence). CDR3 DNA sequence: TGTGCCAGCAGTATAGCGGGGGCTCACAGTGAGCAGTTCTTC. This gives the protein CASSIAGAHSEQFF.